The 24 T cell receptor beta chains below all came from one sample that was sequenced in a study of cytomegalovirus exposure and HLA in healthy donors. Both 60 Vbeta primers and 13 Jbeta primers went into the PCR. Generated by immunoSEQ multiplex PCR, the TCRdb table keeps only in-frame clones and is missing some. The table gives some 120,000 clones; the top ten clones make up roughly 2% of it. The sequencing sample was made of PBMCs. The receptors originated from a woman aged 60-75 years in good health and CMV-seronegative.

V and J are TRBV4-1 and TRBJ1-4; D is unclear. The CDR3 extends over 14 amino acids. V was pared by 1 base and J by 1 base, with 4 bases between. Germline V gene sequence: CDR1 MGHRA, CDR2 YSYEKL. DNA of the CDR3: TGCGCCAGCAGCCAAGGTCGAACTAATGAAAAACTGTTTTTT. Translating it yields CASSQGRTNEKLFF.

The CDR3 nucleotides are TGTGCCAGCAGCCAAATCATAGACAGGGCCTACGAGCAGTACTTC. Translating gives CASSQIIDRAYEQYF. This rearrangement joins TRBV4-2 to TRBJ2-7; 7 positions match TRBD1. Germline CDR1 and CDR2: LGHNA and YNFKEQ. The ends lost 2 bases at V and 2 bases at J; junction bases unmatched: 6. The CDR3 contains 15 residues.

The chain joins TRBV29-1 to TRBJ2-2, with 7 bases matching TRBD2. Germline values: CDR1 SQVTM, CDR2 ANQGSEA. Trimming at V came to 4 bases and at J to 3 bases, leaving 8 bases not matched to a gene. This CDR3 comprises 15 residues. The CDR3 sequence is CSVGWGGSYTGELFF. CDR3 DNA: TGCAGCGTTGGTTGGGGGGGATCGTACACCGGGGAGCTGTTTTTT.

The chain uses TRBV13 and TRBJ2-1; 8 bases are shared with TRBD2. V trimming: 5 bases; J trimming: 3 bases; junction bases outside the gene matches: 18. The CDR3 is made up of 19 amino acids. The germline V gene encodes CDR1 PRHDT and CDR2 FYEKMQ (reference sequence). The CDR3 loop reads CASSEESQSGTRYYNEQFF. CDR3 DNA sequence: TGTGCCAGCAGCGAAGAATCACAGTCCGGGACTAGATACTACAATGAGCAGTTCTTC.

V usage is TRBV27 and J usage is TRBJ2-2; D gene unclear. Trimming cost V 5 bases and J 4 bases, with 8 bases left between them. Germline loops: CDR1 MNHEY, CDR2 SMNVEV (reference sequence). This CDR3 is built from 13 residues. The CDR3 region has the DNA TGTGCCAGCAGTGCAGGATTCACCGGGGAGCTGTTTTTT. Translating gives CASSAGFTGELFF.

Concerning this clone: The junction and the germline gene differ at one end; a read error may be behind it. V and J are TRBV14 and TRBJ2-7, with unresolved D. Germline CDR1 SGHDN, CDR2 FVKESK. This CDR3 contains 12 residues. This CDR3 is CASSRGSHEQYF. CDR3 DNA sequence: TGTGCCAGCAGCCGAGGCTCCCACGAGCAGTACTTC. The entire variable domain, with the rest obtained from reference TRBV14 and TRBJ2-7, is as follows: EAGVTQFPSHSVIEKGQTVTLRCDPISGHDNLYWYRRVMGKEIKFLLHFVKESKQDESGMPNNRFLAERTGGTYSTLKVQPAELEDSGVYFCASSRGSHEQYFGPGTRLTVT.

The chain recombines TRBV7-9 with TRBJ1-4, with a possible D match to TRBD1 (5 bases). Trimming left V 3 bases short and J 4 bases short, with 9 bases between. The CDR3 spans 14 residues. Germline loops: CDR1 SEHNR, CDR2 FQNEAQ (reference sequence). CDR3 region: CASSFKGLNEKLFF. The CDR3, as DNA: TGTGCCAGCAGCTTTAAGGGACTTAATGAAAAACTGTTTTTT. Looking up the rest from reference TRBV7-9 and TRBJ1-4 gives the full variable domain: DTGVSQNPRHKITKRGQNVTFRCDPISEHNRLYWYRQTLGQGPEFLTYFQNEAQLEKSRLLSDRFSAERPKGSFSTLEIQRTEQGDSAMYLCASSFKGLNEKLFFGSGTQLSVL.

CDR3 bases: TGTGCCAGCAGTGTCGATCTAGAAGCTTTCTTT. The encoded protein is CASSVDLEAFF. V and J are TRBV25-1 and TRBJ1-1; no clear D. The CDR3 contains 11 residues. The V end lost 4 bases, the J end lost 8 bases, and 8 bases lay between the germline ends. The germline V gene has CDR1 MGHDK and CDR2 SYGVNS. Full variable domain (remainder filled in from reference TRBV25-1 and TRBJ1-1): EADIYQTPRYLVIGTGKKITLECSQTMGHDKMYWYQQDPGMELHLIHYSYGVNSTEKGDLSSESTVSRIRTEHFPLTLESARPSHTSQYLCASSVDLEAFFGQGTRLTVV.

This sequence joins TRBV7-9 and TRBJ2-7; the D gene is possibly TRBD2 (5 bases). Germline-derived CDR1 and CDR2 are SEHNR and FQNEAQ (reference sequence). The length of the CDR3 is 12 residues. V lost 7 bases and J lost 4, with 11 bases in between. The CDR3: CASISEGYEQYF. DNA of the CDR3: TGTGCCAGCATCTCTGAGGGTTACGAGCAGTACTTC.

The genes are TRBV5-5 and TRBJ1-1; D perhaps matches TRBD1 (5 bases). Trimming removed 2 bases at V and 2 bases at J, with 10 bases between. CDR3 size: 14 residues. CDR1 is SGHKS, CDR2 YYEKEE, per germline (reference sequence). The CDR3 loop is CASSLRGANTEAFF. In DNA form, the CDR3 reads TGTGCCAGCAGCTTACGTGGGGCCAACACTGAAGCTTTCTTT.

The chain carries TRBV6-5 and TRBJ2-3; no definite D call. From germline, CDR1 is MNHEY and CDR2 SVGAGI. This CDR3 contains 13 residues. V gave up 2 bases and J gave up 3 bases, with 6 bases separating them. The CDR3: CASSYLRTDTQYF. In nucleotides, the CDR3 is TGTGCCAGCAGTTACCTCCGGACAGATACGCAGTATTTT.

The V gene is TRBV18, the J gene TRBJ2-2, with no clear D. The V end lost 3 bases, the J end lost 1 base, and 3 bases lay between the germline ends. Germline CDR1 is KGHSH and CDR2 is LQKENI. The CDR3 loop spans 13 amino acids. The CDR3 region has the DNA TGTGCCAGCTCACCGAGGAACACCGGGGAGCTGTTTTTT. Encoded protein: CASSPRNTGELFF.

The chain uses TRBV9 and TRBJ1-5, with 10 bases fitting TRBD1. Unmatched junction bases numbered 4, after V lost 4 bases and J lost 0 bases. The CDR3 is 16 residues long. The V gene's germline CDR1 is SGDLS and CDR2 YYNGEE. The CDR3 DNA sequence: TGTGCCAGCAGCCCCGGGACAGGGGCTAGCAATCAGCCCCAGCATTTT. Its translation: CASSPGTGASNQPQHF.

The V and J genes are TRBV7-9 and TRBJ2-7, with 7 bases matching TRBD1. The CDR3 is made up of 16 amino acids. J gave up 3 bases and V 2 bases, and 10 bases lay outside the gene matches. Germline CDR1 and CDR2: SEHNR and FQNEAQ (reference sequence). The CDR3 coding sequence is TGTGCCAGCAGCTTATGGGGACAGAGAGGTATCTACGAGCAGTACTTC. Protein: CASSLWGQRGIYEQYF.

V is TRBV19 and J is TRBJ2-1; TRBD2 matches 8 bases. The J segment lost 1 base and the V segment lost 2 bases, leaving 4 bases of the junction unmatched. The CDR3 spans 16 residues. Germline V CDR1 and CDR2: LNHDA, SQIVND (reference sequence). The CDR3 loop reads CASSINSGGSYNEQFF. DNA of the CDR3: TGTGCCAGTAGTATAAACAGCGGGGGATCCTACAATGAGCAGTTCTTC. Full variable domain (missing parts from reference TRBV19 and TRBJ2-1): DGGITQSPKYLFRKEGQNVTLSCEQNLNHDAMYWYRQDPGQGLRLIYYSQIVNDFQKGDIAEGYSVSREKKESFPLTVTSAQKNPTAFYLCASSINSGGSYNEQFFGPGTRLTVL.

On this clone: The junction does not match germline at one end; this may be a read error. The chain carries TRBV7-8 and TRBJ1-1; the D gene is possibly TRBD1 (6 bases). CDR1 is SGHVS, CDR2 FQNEAQ, per germline. The CDR3 contains 13 residues. The CDR3 here is CASSLADSTEAFF. CDR3 coding DNA: TGTGCCAGCAGCTTAGCGGACAGCACTGAGGCTTTCTTT.

The V call is TRBV6-6, the J call TRBJ1-1; TRBD1 is a possible D gene (6 bases). Trimming stripped 7 bases from V and 1 base from J, with 13 bases between. This CDR3 spans 14 amino acids. CDR1 is MNHNY, CDR2 SVGAGI, per germline (reference sequence). The CDR3 protein is CASTHRVENTEAFF. The CDR3 region has the DNA TGTGCCAGCACCCACAGGGTGGAGAACACTGAAGCTTTCTTT.

The chain recombines TRBV4-1 with TRBJ1-2; TRBD1 might be the D (6 bases). Germline loops: CDR1 MGHRA, CDR2 YSYEKL. The CDR3 runs to 15 residues. With 1 base removed from V and 8 bases from J, the gap between germline ends came to 17 bases. As DNA, the CDR3 is TGCGCCAGCAGCCAAGTTGCAGGGGATGCAAAGGGCTACACCTTC. The encoded protein is CASSQVAGDAKGYTF.

The chain has TRBV27 and TRBJ1-2; no clear D gene. The germline V gene has CDR1 MNHEY and CDR2 SMNVEV (reference sequence). Trimming cost V 2 bases and J 4 bases, with 11 bases left between them. The CDR3 extends over 14 amino acids. This CDR3 is CASSLGPASYGYTF. In nucleotides, the CDR3 is TGTGCCAGCAGTTTAGGGCCAGCCTCCTATGGCTACACCTTC.

CDR3: CASSSGQNTGELFF. The CDR3 nucleotides are TGTGCCAGCAGTTCCGGACAGAACACCGGGGAGCTGTTTTTT. The genes are TRBV28 and TRBJ2-2; possibly TRBD1 for D (5 bases). Trimming stripped 4 bases from V and 1 base from J, with 7 bases between. Germline V lookup: CDR1 MDHEN, CDR2 SYDVKM. The CDR3 is 14 residues long.

The chain has TRBV28 and TRBJ1-4; weak D call: TRBD1 (5 bases). The ends were cut back, 10 bases at V and 8 bases at J, with 17 bases in the middle. The germline V gene has CDR1 MDHEN and CDR2 SYDVKM. The CDR3 is made up of 13 amino acids. CDR3 protein: CATAGSWGEKLFF. The CDR3 DNA sequence: TGTGCCACCGCTGGATCATGGGGCGAAAAACTGTTTTTT. Variable domain in full (rest from reference TRBV28 and TRBJ1-4): DVKVTQSSRYLVKRTGEKVFLECVQDMDHENMFWYRQDPGLGLRLIYFSYDVKMKEKGDIPEGYSVSREKKERFSLILESASTNQTSMYLCATAGSWGEKLFFGSGTQLSVL.

This chain links TRBV7-3 with TRBJ1-1; D is ambiguous. This CDR3 comprises 13 residues. Germline loops: CDR1 SGHTA, CDR2 FQGTGA. Trimming took off 5 bases at V and 1 base at J, with 8 bases between the two ends. The CDR3 spells CASSEQENTEAFF. CDR3 DNA: TGTGCCAGCAGCGAACAAGAGAACACTGAAGCTTTCTTT.

This chain links TRBV7-6 with TRBJ1-5, with a weak D call TRBD1 (5 bases). V lost 1 base to trimming and J lost 4 bases, with 8 bases between them. Germline V lookup: CDR1 SGHVS, CDR2 FNYEAQ. The CDR3 loop spans 14 amino acids. Here the CDR3 reads CASSLVGGNQPQHF. The DNA of the CDR3 is TGTGCCAGCAGCTTAGTTGGGGGGAATCAGCCCCAGCATTTT.

The chain recombines TRBV9 with TRBJ2-3; TRBD1 matches at 8 bases. V was pared by 7 bases and J by 2 bases, with 6 bases of the junction left unmatched. CDR1 and CDR2 from the germline V gene are SGDLS and YYNGEE. This CDR3 is 14 amino acids long. CDR3 nucleotide sequence: TGTGCCAGCGGGACAGGTACCTCCACAGATACGCAGTATTTT. Protein: CASGTGTSTDTQYF. Supplemented by reference TRBV9 and TRBJ2-3, the full variable domain reads DSGVTQTPKHLITATGQRVTLRCSPRSGDLSVYWYQQSLDQGLQFLIQYYNGEERAKGNILERFSAQQFPDLHSELNLSSLELGDSALYFCASGTGTSTDTQYFGPGTRLTVL.